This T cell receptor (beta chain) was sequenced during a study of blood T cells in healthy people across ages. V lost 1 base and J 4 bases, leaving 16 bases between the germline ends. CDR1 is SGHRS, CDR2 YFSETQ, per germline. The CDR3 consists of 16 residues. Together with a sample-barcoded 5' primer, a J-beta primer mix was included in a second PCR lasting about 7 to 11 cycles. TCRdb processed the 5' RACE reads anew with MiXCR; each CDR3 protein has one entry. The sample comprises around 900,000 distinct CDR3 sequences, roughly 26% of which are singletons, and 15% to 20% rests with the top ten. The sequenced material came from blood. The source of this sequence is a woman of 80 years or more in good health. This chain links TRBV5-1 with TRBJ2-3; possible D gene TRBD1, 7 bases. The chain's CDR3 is CASSLSGQGGADTQYF. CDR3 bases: TGCGCCAGCAGCTTGTCGGGCCAGGGGGGCGCAGATACGCAGTATTTT.